This T cell receptor (beta chain) was sequenced for a study of shared clonotypes between healthy human individuals. Libraries were prepared by immunoSEQ multiplex PCR; TCRdb keeps only in-frame clonotypes and omits some of them. Altogether about 2 million clones are present, just under 95% being singletons, with the ten largest covering about 1.1%. V lost 4 bases and J 2 bases, leaving 10 bases between the germline ends. This CDR3 comprises 13 residues. CDR1 and CDR2 (germline): SGHRS, YFSETQ. Positively selected for CCR7, the CD45RO-negative cells used as naive CD8 cells excluded terminally differentiated effector memory CD45RA+ cells. All the donors were Caucasian adults who lived in Nashville, Tennessee.

The TCR was taken from a man younger than 35 in good health. V is TRBV5-1 and J is TRBJ2-7, with D possibly called TRBD1 or TRBD2 (5 bases each). Specimen: naive CD8+ T cells sorted from blood. CDR3 sequence: CASSSQGAYEQYF. The CDR3 coding sequence is TGCGCCAGCAGCAGCCAGGGAGCCTACGAGCAGTACTTC. Full variable domain (rest looked up from reference TRBV5-1 and TRBJ2-7): KAGVTQTPRYLIKTRGQQVTLSCSPISGHRSVSWYQQTPGQGLQFLFEYFSETQRNKGNFPGRFSGRQFSNSRSEMNVSTLELGDSALYLCASSSQGAYEQYFGPGTRLTVT.